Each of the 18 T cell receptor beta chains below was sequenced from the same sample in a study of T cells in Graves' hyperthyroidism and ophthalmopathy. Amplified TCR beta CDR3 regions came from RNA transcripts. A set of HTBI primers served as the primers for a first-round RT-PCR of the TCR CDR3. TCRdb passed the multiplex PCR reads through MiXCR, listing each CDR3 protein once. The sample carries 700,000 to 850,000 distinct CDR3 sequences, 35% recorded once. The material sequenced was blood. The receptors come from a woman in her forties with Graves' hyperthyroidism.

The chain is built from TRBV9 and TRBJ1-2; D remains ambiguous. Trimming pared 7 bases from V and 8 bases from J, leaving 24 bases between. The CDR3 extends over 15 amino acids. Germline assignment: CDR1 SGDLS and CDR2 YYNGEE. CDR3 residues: CASSQLDGGLGGYTF. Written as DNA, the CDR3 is TGTGCCAGCTCCCAGCTGGACGGAGGTCTGGGGGGCTACACCTTC.

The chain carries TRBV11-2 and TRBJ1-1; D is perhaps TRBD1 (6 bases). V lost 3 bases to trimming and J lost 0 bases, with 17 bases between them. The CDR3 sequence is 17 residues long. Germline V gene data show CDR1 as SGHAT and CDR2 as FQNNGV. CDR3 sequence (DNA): TGTGCCAGCAGCTTGGAGTGGGTAGGACAGATGAACACTGAAGCTTTCTTT. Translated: CASSLEWVGQMNTEAFF.

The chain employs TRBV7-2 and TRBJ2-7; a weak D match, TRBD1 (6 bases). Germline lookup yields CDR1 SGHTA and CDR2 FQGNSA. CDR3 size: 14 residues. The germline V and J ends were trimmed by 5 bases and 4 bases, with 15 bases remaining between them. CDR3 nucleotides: TGTGCCAGCAGCCCCGGGACATTGGGTTACGAGCAGTACTTC. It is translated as CASSPGTLGYEQYF.

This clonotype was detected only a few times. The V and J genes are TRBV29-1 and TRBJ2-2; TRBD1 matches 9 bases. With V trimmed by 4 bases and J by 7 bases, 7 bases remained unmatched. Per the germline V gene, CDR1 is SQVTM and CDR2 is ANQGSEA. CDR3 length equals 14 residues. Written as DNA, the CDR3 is TGCAGCGTTGTAGAGACAGGGGGATACGGGGAGCTGTTTTTT. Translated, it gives CSVVETGGYGELFF.

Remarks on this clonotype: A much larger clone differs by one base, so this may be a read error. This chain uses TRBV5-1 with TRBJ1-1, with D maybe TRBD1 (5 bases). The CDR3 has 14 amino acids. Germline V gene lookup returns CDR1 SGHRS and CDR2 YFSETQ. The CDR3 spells CVSSFQGLDTEAFF. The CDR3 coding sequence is TGCGTCAGCAGCTTCCAGGGTCTGGACACTGAAGCTTTCTTT.

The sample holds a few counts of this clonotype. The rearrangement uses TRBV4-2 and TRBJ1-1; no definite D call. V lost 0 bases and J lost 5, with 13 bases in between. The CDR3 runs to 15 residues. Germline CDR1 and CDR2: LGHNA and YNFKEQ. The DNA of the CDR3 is TGTGCCAGCAGCCAAGATTGGGGATTTAAAACTGAAGCTTTCTTT. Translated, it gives CASSQDWGFKTEAFF.

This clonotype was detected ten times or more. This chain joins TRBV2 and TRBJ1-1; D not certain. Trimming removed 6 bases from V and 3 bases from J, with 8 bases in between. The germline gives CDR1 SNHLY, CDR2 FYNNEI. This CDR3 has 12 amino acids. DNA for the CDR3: TGTGCCAGCAGAGGTACCGACACTGAAGCTTTCTTT. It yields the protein CASRGTDTEAFF.

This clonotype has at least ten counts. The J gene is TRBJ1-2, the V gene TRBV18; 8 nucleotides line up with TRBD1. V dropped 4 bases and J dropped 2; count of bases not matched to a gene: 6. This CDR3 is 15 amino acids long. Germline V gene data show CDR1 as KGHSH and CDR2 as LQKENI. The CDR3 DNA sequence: TGTGCCAGCTCACACTACCGACAGGGGAACTATGGCTACACCTTC. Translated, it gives CASSHYRQGNYGYTF.

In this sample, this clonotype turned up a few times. The CDR3 DNA reads as TGTGCCAGCAGCTTCCTAGGGGGGGCAACTAATGAAAAACTGTTTTTT. Protein: CASSFLGGATNEKLFF. This sequence joins TRBV7-9 and TRBJ1-4, with TRBD1 as a possible D gene (6 bases). V was shortened by 3 bases and J by 0 bases, with 11 bases between the two germline ends. The CDR3 is 16 amino acids. Germline values: CDR1 SEHNR, CDR2 FQNEAQ (reference sequence).

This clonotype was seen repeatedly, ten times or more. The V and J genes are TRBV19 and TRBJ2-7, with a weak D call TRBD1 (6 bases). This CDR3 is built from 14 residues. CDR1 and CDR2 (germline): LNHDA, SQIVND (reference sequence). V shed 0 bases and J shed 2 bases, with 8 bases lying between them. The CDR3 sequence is CASSIEKGAYEQYF. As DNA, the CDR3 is TGTGCCAGTAGTATAGAAAAGGGGGCCTACGAGCAGTACTTC. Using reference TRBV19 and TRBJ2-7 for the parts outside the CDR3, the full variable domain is DGGITQSPKYLFRKEGQNVTLSCEQNLNHDAMYWYRQDPGQGLRLIYYSQIVNDFQKGDIAEGYSVSREKKESFPLTVTSAQKNPTAFYLCASSIEKGAYEQYFGPGTRLTVT.

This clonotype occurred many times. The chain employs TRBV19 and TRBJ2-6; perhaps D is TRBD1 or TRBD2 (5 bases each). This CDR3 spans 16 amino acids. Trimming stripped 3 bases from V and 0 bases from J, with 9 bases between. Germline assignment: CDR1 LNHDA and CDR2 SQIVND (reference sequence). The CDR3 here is CASSIIGGSGANVLTF. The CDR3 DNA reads TGTGCCAGTAGTATCATTGGGGGCTCTGGGGCCAACGTCCTGACTTTC.

Here the CDR3 DNA reads TGCAGTGCTAGAGCTGGTCCCGGGGAGCTGTTTTTT. This codes for CSARAGPGELFF. The chain links TRBV20-1 to TRBJ2-2, with D unresolved. The CDR3 covers 12 residues. V dropped 1 base and J dropped 6 bases, with 6 bases sitting between them. Germline V gene data show CDR1 as DFQATT and CDR2 as SNEGSKA (reference sequence).

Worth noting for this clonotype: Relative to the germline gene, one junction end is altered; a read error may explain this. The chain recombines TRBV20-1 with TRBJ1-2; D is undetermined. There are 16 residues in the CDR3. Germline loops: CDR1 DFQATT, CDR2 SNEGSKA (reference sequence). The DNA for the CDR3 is TGCAATGCTTCCCCCCTTACGCTACCCGACGGTTATGGCTACACCTTC. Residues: CNASPLTLPDGYGYTF.

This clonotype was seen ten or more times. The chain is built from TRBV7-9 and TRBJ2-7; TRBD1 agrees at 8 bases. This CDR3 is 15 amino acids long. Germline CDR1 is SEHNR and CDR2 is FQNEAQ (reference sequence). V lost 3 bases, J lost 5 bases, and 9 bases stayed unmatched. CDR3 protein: CASSFGQGLLNEQYF. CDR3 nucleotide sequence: TGTGCCAGCAGCTTTGGACAGGGCTTATTGAACGAGCAGTACTTC. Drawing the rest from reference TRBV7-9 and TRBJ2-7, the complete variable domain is DTGVSQNPRHKITKRGQNVTFRCDPISEHNRLYWYRQTLGQGPEFLTYFQNEAQLEKSRLLSDRFSAERPKGSFSTLEIQRTEQGDSAMYLCASSFGQGLLNEQYFGPGTRLTVT.

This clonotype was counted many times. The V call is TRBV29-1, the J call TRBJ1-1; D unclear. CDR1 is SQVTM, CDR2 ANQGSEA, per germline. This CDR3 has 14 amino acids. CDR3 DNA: TGCCCCGAAGGCCGTACGAAATCGAACACTGAAGCTTTCTTT. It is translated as CPEGRTKSNTEAFF.

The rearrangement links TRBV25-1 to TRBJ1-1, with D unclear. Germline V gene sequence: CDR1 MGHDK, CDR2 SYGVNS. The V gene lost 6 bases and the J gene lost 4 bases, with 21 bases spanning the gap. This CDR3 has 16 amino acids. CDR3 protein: CASSGRSNTVGTEAFF. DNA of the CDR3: TGTGCCAGCAGCGGACGGAGTAATACCGTCGGCACTGAAGCTTTCTTT.

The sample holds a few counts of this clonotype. In DNA, the CDR3 is TGTGCCAGCAGTGAAGTTGACATCTACGAGCAGTACTTC. This codes for CASSEVDIYEQYF. The chain employs TRBV6-1 and TRBJ2-7; D is uncertain. CDR3 length: 13 residues. Germline V gene data show CDR1 as MNHNS and CDR2 as SASEGT. V was pared by 1 base and J by 3 bases, with 7 bases between.

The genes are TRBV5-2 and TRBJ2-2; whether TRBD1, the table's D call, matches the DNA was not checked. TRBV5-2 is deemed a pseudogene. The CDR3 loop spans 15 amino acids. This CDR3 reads CASTGDRATPEELFF. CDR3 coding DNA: TGCGCCAGCACAGGGGACAGGGCCACCCCCGAGGAGCTGTTTTTT.